Listed here are 15 T cell receptor beta chains from one sample, sequenced in a study of cytomegalovirus exposure and HLA in healthy donors. PCR amplification relied on 60 Vbeta primers (plus 13 Jbeta primers). Profiled with immunoSEQ multiplex PCR; TCRdb holds only in-frame clones, not every one. The sample shows about 110,000 clones, 67% of them seen only once. Source material: PBMCs. The receptors originated from a man aged 18 to 29 in good health and CMV-seropositive.

This clone was detected only a few times. The V gene is TRBV7-9, the J gene TRBJ2-7; TRBD2 is a possible D gene (5 bases). The CDR3 spans 15 residues. Between the trimmed V and J ends, which lost 4 bases and 2 bases, there was a span of 15 bases. The V gene's germline CDR1 is SEHNR and CDR2 FQNEAQ (reference sequence). The CDR3 spells CASSSLLGRAYEQYF. CDR3 nucleotides: TGTGCCAGCAGCTCCCTTCTGGGGAGAGCCTACGAGCAGTACTTC.

This clone has more than one count but fewer than ten. This chain joins TRBV5-1 and TRBJ1-2; 12 bases map to TRBD1. V dropped 6 bases and J dropped 2; count of bases not matched to a gene: 5. There are 15 residues in the CDR3. CDR1 and CDR2 (germline): SGHRS, YFSETQ. The CDR3 nucleotides read TGCGCCAGCAAATCCGGGACAGGGGGCAACTATGGCTACACCTTC. Residues: CASKSGTGGNYGYTF.

As DNA, the CDR3 is TGTGCCAGCAGTTACTCGCAGGCGAGCTCCTACGAGCAGTACTTC. Encoded protein: CASSYSQASSYEQYF. The chain has TRBV6-5 and TRBJ2-7, with D unclear. This CDR3 is built from 15 residues. Deletions cut 0 bases from V and 0 bases from J, with 9 bases between. Germline CDR1 MNHEY, CDR2 SVGAGI.

The V gene is TRBV18, the J gene TRBJ1-4, with 9 bases matching TRBD1. Germline V gene sequence: CDR1 KGHSH, CDR2 LQKENI. The junction had 4 bases not matched to a gene; V was cut back by 3 bases and J by 8 bases. There are 14 residues in the CDR3. The CDR3 region is CASSPGQGYEKLFF. In DNA form, the CDR3 reads TGTGCCAGCTCACCGGGACAGGGATACGAAAAACTGTTTTTT.

The chain joins TRBV2 to TRBJ1-2; possible D gene TRBD1, 5 bases. V dropped 4 bases and J dropped 2 bases, with 8 bases sitting between them. The CDR3 covers 13 residues. The germline V gene has CDR1 SNHLY and CDR2 FYNNEI. The CDR3 nucleotides are TGTGCCAGCAGTGGGGGCGTGAACTATGGCTACACCTTC. Protein sequence: CASSGGVNYGYTF.

This chain uses TRBV6-5 with TRBJ1-1, with 7 bases that match TRBD1. Germline trimming cut 10 bases from V and 7 bases from J; bases unmatched to any gene: 12. Germline-derived CDR1 and CDR2 are MNHEY and SVGAGI. CDR3 length: 13 residues. The chain's CDR3 is CATGGTDGCEAFF. The CDR3 nucleotides read TGTGCCACAGGAGGGACAGACGGATGTGAAGCTTTCTTT.

The chain couples TRBV10-3 to TRBJ2-5, with 11 positions matching TRBD2. V lost 9 bases to trimming and J lost 2 bases; unmatched junction nucleotides: 2. Germline V CDR1 and CDR2: ENHRY, SYGVKD. This CDR3 contains 13 residues. The CDR3 nucleotides read TGTGCCATAAGACTAGCGGGGCAAGAGACCCAGTACTTC. Its protein is CAIRLAGQETQYF.

This clone was seen more than once but under ten times. The CDR3 DNA reads TGCGCCAGCAGCTTGGCCGGGACAGAAATCACCGGGGAGCTGTTTTTT. Its translation is CASSLAGTEITGELFF. J is TRBJ2-2 and V is TRBV5-1, with 7 bases identical to TRBD1. The CDR3 runs to 16 residues. CDR1 is SGHRS, CDR2 YFSETQ, per germline. Trimming removed 0 bases from V and 4 bases from J; junction bases left unmatched: 6.

The rearrangement joins TRBV28 to TRBJ1-1; D is possibly TRBD1 (5 bases). Deletions cut 5 bases from V and 6 bases from J, with 13 bases between. Germline V gene data show CDR1 as MDHEN and CDR2 as SYDVKM. The CDR3 is 13 amino acids. The CDR3 DNA follows: TGTGCCAGCAGTAACACAGGTTCCGCTGAAGCTTTCTTT. Protein: CASSNTGSAEAFF. Filled out from reference TRBV28 and TRBJ1-1, the complete variable domain reads DVKVTQSSRYLVKRTGEKVFLECVQDMDHENMFWYRQDPGLGLRLIYFSYDVKMKEKGDIPEGYSVSREKKERFSLILESASTNQTSMYLCASSNTGSAEAFFGQGTRLTVV.

This rearrangement joins TRBV7-8 to TRBJ1-3; D ambiguous. The germline V gene has CDR1 SGHVS and CDR2 FQNEAQ. V lost 0 bases and J 1 base, leaving 13 bases between the germline ends. CDR3 length: 17 amino acids. CDR3 DNA sequence: TGTGCCAGCAGCTTAGCAGTGCGGGAGGCGTCTGGAAACACCATATATTTT. It is translated as CASSLAVREASGNTIYF.

This clone was picked up a small number of times. The rearrangement links TRBV6-5 to TRBJ2-7, with 10 nucleotides matching TRBD1. After removal of 5 bases from V and 5 bases from J, the junction contained 3 bases not matched to a gene. This CDR3 is built from 13 residues. Germline V lookup: CDR1 MNHEY, CDR2 SVGAGI. Written as DNA, the CDR3 is TGTGCCAGCAGTGACGACAGGGGGCACGAGCAGTACTTC. Translation: CASSDDRGHEQYF.

This chain links TRBV6-5 with TRBJ1-5; D ambiguous. The CDR3 has 10 residues. Trimming removed 8 bases at V and 9 bases at J, with 8 bases between. Germline CDR1 reads MNHEY; CDR2 reads SVGAGI. Here the CDR3 reads CASGLLPQHF. The CDR3 DNA sequence: TGTGCCAGCGGCTTGTTGCCCCAGCATTTT.

A few counts support this clone. The chain joins TRBV25-1 to TRBJ2-3, with D unresolved. The CDR3 is 16 amino acids. The V and J ends lost 1 base and 6 bases respectively, with 17 bases between them. Germline V gene lookup returns CDR1 MGHDK and CDR2 SYGVNS. The CDR3 reads CASSESVSRSWDTQYF. DNA for the CDR3: TGTGCCAGCAGTGAATCGGTTAGCCGGAGCTGGGATACGCAGTATTTT.

This clone was detected a few times. This chain's CDR3 is CASSLAGGLTDTQYF. The CDR3 region has the DNA TGTGCCAGCAGCTTAGCGGGGGGGCTGACAGATACGCAGTATTTT. This chain joins TRBV6-1 and TRBJ2-3; TRBD2 matches at 11 bases. The V and J ends lost 6 bases and 3 bases, in that order; junction bases with no gene match: 5. Germline loops: CDR1 MNHNS, CDR2 SASEGT. This CDR3 contains 15 residues.

The chain carries TRBV27 and TRBJ2-2; TRBD1 is a possible D gene (6 bases). V lost 2 bases to trimming and J lost 3 bases, with 16 bases between them. CDR1 is MNHEY and CDR2 is SMNVEV in the germline V gene (reference sequence). The CDR3 has 17 amino acids. CDR3 nucleotides: TGTGCCAGCAGTTTACGGCCAACAGGGTATGACACCGGGGAGCTGTTTTTT. It translates to CASSLRPTGYDTGELFF.